This T cell receptor beta chain appears in the sequencing data of a study of cytomegalovirus exposure and HLA in healthy donors. General observations from the study: Across donors, presence/absence analyses took sequencing depth to be roughly uniform. Sequencing likely caused a cluster of highly shared sequence variants.

This clone was observed a few times. Its specificity is not known. The PCR contained 60 Vbeta and 13 Jbeta primers. Measured with immunoSEQ multiplex PCR; TCRdb has only the in-frame clones, and not every one. The data contain around 200,000 clones, 80% to 85% of them singletons. CDR3 length: 14 amino acids. V lost 5 bases to trimming and J lost 3 bases, with 14 bases between them. Germline CDR1 SGHAT, CDR2 FQDESV (reference sequence). The sequenced sample consisted of PBMCs. This sequence was found in a middle-aged woman in good health and CMV-seronegative. The gene calls are TRBV11-1 and TRBJ2-7; the D gene is possibly TRBD2 (6 bases). Here the CDR3 reads CASSGRDFNYEQYF. CDR3 DNA: TGTGCCAGCAGCGGCCGGGACTTCAACTACGAGCAGTACTTC. The complete variable domain, with remaining parts taken from reference TRBV11-1 and TRBJ2-7, reads EAEVAQSPRYKITEKSQAVAFWCDPISGHATLYWYRQILGQGPELLVQFQDESVVDDSQLPKDRFSAERLKGVDSTLKIQPAELGDSAMYLCASSGRDFNYEQYFGPGTRLTVT.